The source of this T cell receptor beta chain is a study of shared T cell receptors in the human thymus. J lost 3 bases, V lost 10 bases, and 12 bases had no gene match. The germline CDR1 and CDR2 sequences are MNHEY and SMNVEV (reference sequence). This CDR3 has 15 residues. Clones were sequenced by immunoSEQ multiplex PCR, and TCRdb holds only the in-frame ones, with some missing. The table has roughly 700,000 clones, 88% seen once. The data were also submitted as part of a second study, on human thymus T cells. As that report states: All donors were healthy Finnish infants who were undergoing corrective surgery to treat congenital heart defects. Thymic samples were excised during corrective heart operations. Thymic as well as blood repertoires seemed to favor certain V and J genes unevenly. Unrelated people showed highly overlapping thymic repertoires, related research reported.

V is TRBV27 and J is TRBJ2-7, with 10 nucleotides matching TRBD1. The TCR sequence derives from a boy in the first two years of life with a congenital heart defect. Sequenced material: thymocytes. This CDR3 reads CAIRPRGTGVYEQYF. CDR3 in DNA: TGTGCCATCAGACCCAGGGGGACAGGGGTCTACGAGCAGTACTTC.